Listed below are T cell receptor beta chains from one sample, sequenced in a study of blood T cell repertoires in COVID-19. TCRdb's copy holds only in-frame clones and misses some; the assay was immunoSEQ multiplex PCR. In the table there are 75,000 to 80,000 clones, roughly 90% of which are singletons. The source material was peripheral blood. All receptors derive from a human donor in a cohort sampled during active COVID-19. Each CDR3 is given with its conserved first and last residue. A D gene is named only where the DNA matches it firmly. Size is stated for part of the rows, as once, few or many counts, or as a class when the clone is expanded.

clone_size j_call v_call d_call cdr3_nt cdr3_aa
- TRBJ2-2 TRBV4-1 TRBD1 TGCGCCAGCAGCCGAGAAGGGGGGACAGGGCGGGGCGGGGAGCTGTTTTTT CASSREGGTGRGGELFF
- TRBJ2-1 TRBV4-2 - TGTGCCAGCAGCCAAAACTCGTGGGAGCAGTTCTTC CASSQNSWEQFF
- TRBJ2-7 TRBV5-5 TRBD1 TGTGCCAGCAGCCCCGTTGGACAGGTATCCTACGAGCAGTACTTC CASSPVGQVSYEQYF
- TRBJ1-1 TRBV6-5 - TGTGCCAGCAGCCCGACAGTGAACACTGAAGCTTTCTTT CASSPTVNTEAFF
- TRBJ1-4 TRBV4-1 TRBD1 TGCGCCAGCAGCCAGAGGGACAGGGGGATGGAGAGTGAAAAACTGTTTTTT CASSQRDRGMESEKLFF
- TRBJ1-5 TRBV2 - TGTGCCAGCAGTGTAACAGGGACTAGCAATCAGCCCCAGCATTTT CASSVTGTSNQPQHF
- TRBJ2-3 TRBV28 - TGTGCCAGCAGTTCCCCTCCACTCTTAGCAGATACGCAGTATTTT CASSSPPLLADTQYF
- TRBJ1-1 TRBV7-9 TRBD1 TGTGCCAGCAGCTTAGGCAGGGGGCGAGGCACTGAAGCTTTCTTT CASSLGRGRGTEAFF
- TRBJ1-2 TRBV28 - TGTGCCAGCACTATACAGGCCAACTATGGCTACACCTTC CASTIQANYGYTF
once TRBJ1-2 TRBV5-5 TRBD1 TGTGCCAGCAGCTTACCGGGACAGGACTTCTATGGCTACACCTTC CASSLPGQDFYGYTF
- TRBJ1-2 TRBV11-1 - TGTGCCAGCAGCCCAGCTAACTATGGCTACACCTTC CASSPANYGYTF
- TRBJ1-4 TRBV6-6 - TGTGCCAGCATCGGGGGGAGCCTATCTAATGAAAAACTGTTTTTT CASIGGSLSNEKLFF
- TRBJ2-7 TRBV30 - TGTGCCTTCTCAGCCGGGATCTACGAGCAGTACTTC CAFSAGIYEQYF
- TRBJ1-5 TRBV30 - TGTGCCTGGAGTGCCGGGACACCCGGTCGTTGGCCCCAGCATTTT CAWSAGTPGRWPQHF
- TRBJ1-6 TRBV7-9 - TGTGCCAGCAGCGGGGGGTCCTATAATTCACCCCTCCACTTT CASSGGSYNSPLHF
once TRBJ2-3 TRBV6-1 TRBD1 TGTGCCAGCAGTGAACTTGGACAGGACACAGATACGCAGTATTTT CASSELGQDTDTQYF
- TRBJ1-1 TRBV30 TRBD1 TGTGCCTGGATGCGGGACAGCATGAACACTGAAGCTTTCTTT CAWMRDSMNTEAFF
once TRBJ1-5 TRBV21-1 - TGTGCCAGCAGCAATGAGGCCCCCGACAGGGACAATCAGCCCCAGCATTTT CASSNEAPDRDNQPQHF
- TRBJ1-2 TRBV2 TRBD1 TGTGCCAGCAGTGTTACAGGGGCCGGGGGCTATGGCTACACCTTC CASSVTGAGGYGYTF
- TRBJ2-2 TRBV9 TRBD1 TGTGCCAGCAGCGTAGGGCCAGGGGGCTACACCGGGGAGCTGTTTTTT CASSVGPGGYTGELFF
- TRBJ2-1 TRBV19 - TGTGCCAGTAGACCGGACAGAACCATTTACAATGAGCAGTTCTTC CASRPDRTIYNEQFF
- TRBJ2-3 TRBV19 TRBD2 TGTGCCAGTAGTATGATCGCGGGGGATCCTACAGATACGCAGTATTTT CASSMIAGDPTDTQYF
- TRBJ2-1 TRBV5-1 - TGCGCCAGCAGCACCGGACAGAGCAATGAGCAGTTCTTC CASSTGQSNEQFF
- TRBJ2-5 TRBV5-1 - TGCGCCAGCAGCCAGGCCGCAGCACAGGGTGTCGAGACCCAGTACTTC CASSQAAAQGVETQYF
- TRBJ1-1 TRBV5-8 TRBD1 TGTGCCAGCAGAACGAGGGGGCGCGGGACTGAAGCTTTCTTT CASRTRGRGTEAFF
- TRBJ2-5 TRBV2 TRBD2 TGTGCCACCAAAGCGGGGCTGGGTAGCGGGGGGGTCGAGACCCAGTACTTC CATKAGLGSGGVETQYF
- TRBJ2-3 TRBV6-2/TRBV6-3 - TGTGCCAGCAGTTCCTACGAGACGCAGTATTTT CASSSYETQYF
- TRBJ1-6 TRBV27 TRBD1 TGTGCCAGCAGTTTATTGCCAGGGGGCTTGTCACCCCTCCACTTT CASSLLPGGLSPLHF
- TRBJ2-5 TRBV5-1 TRBD2 TGCGCCAGCAGCTGGGGGACTAGCGGGAAGGAGACCCAGTACTTC CASSWGTSGKETQYF
- TRBJ1-6 TRBV27 TRBD1 TGTGCCAGCATTTCCGGGACAGGGAATTCACCCCTCCACTTT CASISGTGNSPLHF
- TRBJ2-1 TRBV28 - TGTGCCAGCAGTCTCCTCGGGTCCTATGAGCAGTTCTTC CASSLLGSYEQFF
- TRBJ1-5 TRBV7-9 - TGTGCCAGCAGCTCCCAGGGGTCCGGTCAGCCCCAGCATTTT CASSSQGSGQPQHF
- TRBJ2-3 TRBV5-1 - TGCGCCAGCAGCTTGGGGACAGTAGGCACAGATACGCAGTATTTT CASSLGTVGTDTQYF
- TRBJ2-7 TRBV18 TRBD1 TGTGCCAGCTCACGGGGACAGGGTAGCCTCTACGAGCAGTACTTC CASSRGQGSLYEQYF
once TRBJ2-3 TRBV4-3 - TGCGCCAGCAGCCACCAGGCCACTAGCACAGATACGCAGTATTTT CASSHQATSTDTQYF
- TRBJ1-1 TRBV11-3 - TGTGCCAGCAGCTTTAATATGAACACTGAAGCTTTCTTT CASSFNMNTEAFF
- TRBJ1-2 TRBV19 - TGTGCCAGTAGTCAGAGTAGCTTTGGCTACACCTTC CASSQSSFGYTF